The 31 T cell receptor beta chains reported below all come from one sample, sequenced in a study of tumor-infiltrating lymphocytes in primary liver carcinoma. The input was 450 to 550 ng total RNA; TCR beta cDNA was made from it with a constant-region primer. Modified slightly, ARM-PCR produced TCR beta libraries over three nested multiplex PCR rounds. A C-beta reverse primer and TRBV1-TRBV30 forward primers served in each of the first two PCR rounds, at approximately 10 cycles apiece. From the multiplex PCR reads, TCRdb called clonotypes with MiXCR, one entry per CDR3 protein. The data hold over 250,000 distinct CDR3 sequences, with almost 60% observed a single time. For blood RNA, unsorted whole blood served as the source, and germline DNA was extracted too. The sample consisted of peripheral blood. The receptors derive from a woman between 25 and 40 years old with primary liver carcinoma and hepatitis B virus infection.

Note on this clonotype: A read error may be the cause here, since a much bigger clone is one base away. This chain links TRBV10-3 with TRBJ1-4; D gene unclear. Per germline, CDR1 ENHRY and CDR2 SYGVKD. The CDR3 extends over 13 amino acids. In DNA form, the CDR3 reads TGTGCCATCAGTGACGGTAAAAATGAAAGACTGTTTTTT. It codes for CAISDGKNERLFF.

To note about this clonotype: At one end, the junction sequence differs from germline, possibly due to a read error. V gene TRBV6-2 or TRBV6-3 combines with J gene TRBJ2-7, with 8 bases that match TRBD2. The germline V gene has CDR1 MNHEY and CDR2 SVGEGT. The CDR3 is 15 amino acids. CDR3 bases: TGTGCCAGCGGTTACCGGGGACTAGTTTCGTACGAGCAGTACTTC. Encoded protein: CASGYRGLVSYEQYF.

The table lists this clonotype with many counts. The chain has TRBV6-5 and TRBJ2-2; 10 bases line up with TRBD2. Trimming took 4 bases from V and 4 from J; bases not matched to a gene: 6. Germline CDR1 MNHEY, CDR2 SVGAGI. CDR3 length: 16 amino acids. CDR3 sequence (DNA): TGTGCCAGCAGTTTTCTAGCGGGAGAGGGCACCGGGGAGCTGTTTTTT. Translation: CASSFLAGEGTGELFF.

On this clonotype itself: The conserved final phenylalanine or tryptophan is absent from the CDR3, which likely points to a read error. The chain couples TRBV6-6 to TRBJ2-7; 7 bases are a match to TRBD2. This CDR3 spans 15 amino acids. Trimming at V came to 3 bases and at J to 6 bases, leaving 11 bases not matched to a gene. Germline V gene sequence: CDR1 MNHNY, CDR2 SVGAGI (reference sequence). The chain's CDR3 is CASSYSLADAFEQYL. The CDR3 DNA reads as TGTGCCAGCAGTTATTCGCTAGCGGACGCTTTCGAGCAGTACCTC.

This clonotype showed up just a few times. The rearrangement links TRBV6-5 to TRBJ2-7; D gene ambiguous. The CDR3 has 16 residues. With 5 bases removed from V and 0 bases from J, the gap between germline ends came to 17 bases. CDR1 is MNHEY and CDR2 is SVGAGI in the germline V gene. CDR3 in DNA: TGTGCCAGCAGTCGCCTAGGGTCCCTAAGCTCCTACGAGCAGTACTTC. Protein sequence: CASSRLGSLSSYEQYF.

This clonotype was seen at least ten times. The chain couples TRBV11-2 to TRBJ1-6; possibly TRBD1 for D (5 bases). Trimming left V 5 bases short and J 10 bases short, with 21 bases between. CDR3 size: 16 residues. Germline CDR1 SGHAT, CDR2 FQNNGV. In DNA, the CDR3 is TGTGCCAGCAGCCTGACAGCCTCGTCTATCGGCTCACCCCTCCACTTT. Translation: CASSLTASSIGSPLHF.

Many counts were recorded for this clonotype. The V gene is TRBV4-2, the J gene TRBJ2-5, with 8 positions matching TRBD2. Per germline, CDR1 LGHNA and CDR2 YNFKEQ. The CDR3 has 16 residues. V dropped 0 bases and J dropped 5; count of bases not matched to a gene: 8. The CDR3 bases are TGTGCCAGCAGCCAAGATGCCGGGAGGGCCTGGGAGACCCAGTACTTC. Amino acids: CASSQDAGRAWETQYF.

As concerns this clonotype: Relative to the germline gene, one junction end is altered; a read error may explain this. This chain's CDR3 is CVSSRGLAEETQYF. DNA for the CDR3: TGTGTCAGCAGTCGGGGACTAGCGGAAGAGACCCAATACTTC. The chain uses TRBV6-5 and TRBJ2-5; 11 bases agree with TRBD2. The CDR3 runs 14 residues. Per germline, CDR1 MNHEY and CDR2 SVGAGI.

In the case of this clonotype: Germline is not matched at one junction end, which may reflect a read error. The chain is built from TRBV6-1 and TRBJ1-5; D gene unclear. The CDR3 extends over 14 amino acids. From germline, CDR1 is MNHNS and CDR2 SASEGT. CDR3 DNA sequence: TGTGCCAGCAGTGAATGGAGGGATGGGATTAAAATCGCTTTT. Its protein product is CASSEWRDGIKIAF.

This clonotype came up many times. The chain couples TRBV4-2 to TRBJ2-7; D not resolved. Germline V CDR1 and CDR2: LGHNA, YNFKEQ. The CDR3 is made up of 15 amino acids. The ends were cut back, 1 base at V and 2 bases at J, with 12 bases in the middle. The CDR3 is CASSQGSNRAYEQYF. The CDR3 DNA reads TGTGCCAGCAGCCAAGGATCTAACAGAGCCTACGAGCAGTACTTC.

Concerning this clonotype: The conserved closing phenylalanine or tryptophan is absent in this CDR3, likely reflecting a read error. This chain joins TRBV6-2 or TRBV6-3 and TRBJ1-1, with TRBD1 identical over 8 bases. Per the germline V gene, CDR1 is MNHEY and CDR2 is SVGEGT. CDR3 length: 16 residues. The trim removed 5 bases at V and 1 base at J, leaving 9 bases unmatched. CDR3 sequence reads: CASSRYGQGTNTEAFI. CDR3 nucleotide sequence: TGTGCCAGCAGTAGATACGGACAGGGAACGAACACTGAAGCTTTCATT.

This clonotype was seen repeatedly, ten times or more. The V gene is TRBV11-3, the J gene TRBJ2-2; D may be TRBD2 (5 bases). Germline CDR1 is SGHNT and CDR2 is YENEEA. V was clipped by 5 bases and J by 5 bases, with 9 bases between them. This CDR3 has 13 residues. CDR3 DNA: TGTGCCAGCAGCCCGGGAATGACCGGGGAGCTGTTTTTT. Encoded protein: CASSPGMTGELFF.

In the case of this clonotype: This clone may be a read error of a much larger clone one base away. The chain carries TRBV30 and TRBJ2-1; D ambiguous. Germline CDR1 is GTSNPN and CDR2 is SVGIG (reference sequence). The CDR3 extends over 12 amino acids. In DNA form, the CDR3 reads TGTGCCTGGAGTCCGACCTACAATGAGCAGCTCTTC. Its translation is CAWSPTYNEQLF.

This chain links TRBV11-1 with TRBJ2-3, with TRBD2 as a possible D gene (5 bases). Trimming took 3 bases from V and 6 from J, leaving 22 bases between them. CDR1 SGHAT and CDR2 FQDESV come from the germline V gene (reference sequence). The length of the CDR3 is 17 residues. CDR3 nucleotide sequence: TGTGCCAGCAGCTTCTATGCTCTGATGGGAGCAGCGGATACGCAGTATTTT. Protein sequence: CASSFYALMGAADTQYF.

The chain employs TRBV9 and TRBJ2-2; 8 positions match TRBD2. The germline gives CDR1 SGDLS, CDR2 YYNGEE. This CDR3 contains 16 residues. Trimming removed 0 bases from V and 4 bases from J; junction bases left unmatched: 5. CDR3 nucleotides: TGTGCCAGCAGCGTAGACGGGAGGGCCCTCACCGGGGAGCTGTTTTTT. The encoded protein is CASSVDGRALTGELFF.

Details on this clonotype: A much larger clone sits a single nucleotide away, making a read error possible. This chain connects TRBV6-5 to TRBJ1-1; the D gene is possibly TRBD1 (6 bases). CDR3 length equals 13 residues. V lost 6 bases to trimming and J lost 8 bases, with 16 bases between them. Per germline, CDR1 MNHEY and CDR2 SVGAGI. CDR3 in amino acids: CASSQSYRAEAFF. The CDR3 DNA follows: TGTGCCAGCAGCCAATCATACAGGGCAGAAGCTTTCTTT.

Concerning this clonotype itself: The junction does not match germline at one end; this may be a read error. This chain uses TRBV5-6 with TRBJ2-2; 10 nucleotides align to TRBD2. The CDR3 totals 14 residues. Germline V gives CDR1 SGHDT, CDR2 YYEEEE. The CDR3 sequence: CASSSGSGRREPFF. CDR3 bases: TGTGCCAGCAGCTCGGGTAGCGGGAGGAGGGAGCCGTTTTTT.

As regards this clonotype: Because it lacks the conserved phenylalanine or tryptophan at the end, this CDR3 is likely a read error. No DNA is shown, since the ends of the CDR3 on it are uncertain; the CDR3 is the one TCRdb lists. The J gene is TRBJ1-6, the V gene TRBV12-3 or TRBV12-4; the D call TRBD1 from the table was never checked on the DNA. The length of the CDR3 is 13 amino acids, counting both ends. CDR3 loop: CASSKQGWDIRRL.

This clonotype was picked up many times. The V and J genes are TRBV29-1 and TRBJ2-3, with TRBD1 identical over 7 bases. CDR3 size: 13 residues. V lost 6 bases to trimming and J lost 2 bases; unmatched junction nucleotides: 5. Germline CDR1 is SQVTM and CDR2 is ANQGSEA. CDR3 nucleotides: TGCAGCGTAGGAGACAGGGTCACAGATACGCAGTATTTT. This sequence encodes CSVGDRVTDTQYF.

Concerning this clonotype: A clone one base away is much larger, so this may be a read error. The rearrangement joins TRBV6-5 to TRBJ2-5; D may be TRBD2 (5 bases). V lost 6 bases to trimming and J lost 7 bases, with 15 bases between them. The CDR3 runs to 13 residues. Per the germline V gene, CDR1 is MNHEY and CDR2 is SVGAGI. The CDR3 is CASSLLLGVTQYF. CDR3 in DNA: TGTGCCAGCAGCCTACTGTTGGGAGTGACCCAGTACTTC.

Ten or more counts support this clonotype. The rearrangement links TRBV11-1 to TRBJ1-1; possible D gene TRBD1, 5 bases. The ends were cut back, 3 bases at V and 11 bases at J, with 19 bases in the middle. CDR3 length equals 14 residues. CDR1 SGHAT and CDR2 FQDESV come from the germline V gene (reference sequence). In DNA form, the CDR3 reads TGTGCCAGCAGCTTTCCCCGGGGGGATTTTGGGGCTTTCTTT. Its protein product is CASSFPRGDFGAFF.

This clonotype has more than one count but fewer than ten. This may stem from a read error, because a much larger clone lies one nucleotide away. V and J are TRBV11-3 and TRBJ2-1; D remains unclear. Between the trimmed V and J ends, which lost 5 bases and 2 bases, there was a span of 13 bases. CDR3 length: 15 amino acids. Germline CDR1 is SGHNT and CDR2 is YENEEA. The CDR3, as DNA: TGTGCCAGCAGCACAAACAGTCCCACCTACAATGAGCAGTTCTTC. This sequence encodes CASSTNSPTYNEQFF.

Points on this clonotype: A read error may be the cause here, since a much bigger clone is one base away. The chain is built from TRBV6-6 and TRBJ2-1; 12 bases map to TRBD2. CDR1 MNHNY and CDR2 SVGAGI come from the germline V gene (reference sequence). The CDR3 runs 17 residues. The CDR3 bases are TGTGTCAGCAGTTACCCCCCGACTAGCGGGAGTGGCAATGAGCAGTTCTTC. Translated: CVSSYPPTSGSGNEQFF.

Regarding this clonotype: An end of the junction does not agree with germline; a read error may underlie this. The gene calls are TRBV30 and TRBJ2-7, with TRBD2 matching 12 bases. Germline V gives CDR1 GTSNPN, CDR2 SVGIG (reference sequence). The CDR3 totals 16 residues. CDR3 sequence (DNA): TGTGTCTGGAGTAAAGGACTAGCGGGACTGTCCTACGAGCAGTACTTC. Translating it yields CVWSKGLAGLSYEQYF.

This clonotype was observed a few times. A much larger clone lies a single base off, so this may be a read error. This chain uses TRBV29-1 with TRBJ2-3, with no clear D. The DNA end favors TRBJ1-5, so the J call may be wrong. The CDR3 has 14 amino acids. The V gene's germline CDR1 is SQVTM and CDR2 ANQGSEA. CDR3 DNA sequence: TGCAGCGCAAAAGGACTAGCGAGCACAGATACGCAGCATTTT. Protein product: CSAKGLASTDTQHF.

The rearrangement joins TRBV9 to TRBJ1-3; a possible D gene is TRBD1 (6 bases). Germline V lookup: CDR1 SGDLS, CDR2 YYNGEE. The CDR3 extends over 12 amino acids. Deletions cut 4 bases from V and 8 bases from J, with 10 bases between. CDR3 bases: TGTGCCAGCAGCTTCAACAGGGACACCATATATTTT. Protein: CASSFNRDTIYF.

On this clonotype itself: One end of the junction is discordant with germline, which a read error may explain. The chain carries TRBV4-3 and TRBJ1-2; the match to TRBD1 covers 7 bases. Germline-derived CDR1 and CDR2 are LGHNA and YSLEER. This CDR3 has 16 amino acids. The CDR3 nucleotides read TGCGCCACCAGCCAAAAAGACAGGGAGGGGGGCTATGGCTACACCTTC. Protein product: CATSQKDREGGYGYTF.

There are many counts of this clonotype. CDR3 in amino acids: CASNLGSLFGNEQFF. The CDR3 region has the DNA TGTGCCAGCAATCTGGGATCCCTATTCGGGAATGAGCAGTTCTTC. The rearrangement links TRBV6-2 or TRBV6-3 to TRBJ2-1; D call uncertain. This CDR3 spans 15 amino acids. V was pared by 7 bases and J by 7 bases, with 20 bases between. Germline V gene data show CDR1 as MNHEY and CDR2 as SVGEGT.

Points on this clonotype: The junction departs from the called germline gene at one end, perhaps through a read error. The CDR3 DNA follows: TGTAGCGTCGGGAGAGGGGGTTTGGGCAATGAGCAGTTCTTC. Its protein is CSVGRGGLGNEQFF. The chain is built from TRBV29-1 and TRBJ2-1; D tentatively reads TRBD1 or TRBD2 (6 bases each). Germline CDR1 reads SQVTM; CDR2 reads ANQGSEA. The CDR3 spans 14 residues.

This clonotype was seen only a few times. The chain is built from TRBV6-2 or TRBV6-3 and TRBJ2-7; 7 positions match TRBD1. Trimming took 8 bases from V and 7 from J; bases not matched to a gene: 8. CDR1 is MNHEY and CDR2 is SVGEGT in the germline V gene. This CDR3 contains 12 residues. The DNA of the CDR3 is TGTGCCAGCTGTCAGGGGGTGCGAGAGCAGTACTTC. It translates to CASCQGVREQYF.

Turning to this clonotype: The junction differs from germline at one of its ends, possibly a read error. The chain uses TRBV11-2 and TRBJ2-1; D not certain. Per germline, CDR1 SGHAT and CDR2 FQNNGV. The CDR3 runs 13 residues. The CDR3 DNA reads TGTGCCAGCGGCTTATCGGTTACGGATGTGCAGTTCTTC. Residues: CASGLSVTDVQFF.